These T cell receptor beta chains were read from a single sample in a study of T cell clusters in autoimmune cytopenias. From its re-call of the multiplex PCR reads, TCRdb lists each CDR3 protein once, without DNA. In total, the table holds just under 5,000 distinct CDR3 sequences. These data were also reused for a study on T cell repertoires in aging, cancer and after chemotherapy.

The source material was peripheral blood. All receptors come from a human donor with chronic lymphocytic leukemia. The donor label of this sample is uncertain. Each CDR3 is given with its conserved first and last residue. A row's size may be missing; if present it is once, few, many or a size class.

v_call	j_call	clone_size	cdr3_aa
TRBV5-5	TRBJ1-1	-	CASSLGWDRLNTEAFF
TRBV15	TRBJ1-2	-	CATSPRDRGRDYGYTF
TRBV10-2	TRBJ2-3	-	CASNNGNTQYF
TRBV9	TRBJ1-2	-	CASSVVTANYGYTF
TRBV6-5	TRBJ2-3	-	CASSYRAGGAGTDTQYF
TRBV20-1	TRBJ2-6	-	CSARSWSGANVLTF
TRBV27	TRBJ1-4	-	CASSSPSLANEKLFF
TRBV10-3	TRBJ1-6	-	CAAGGGLGSPLHF
TRBV27	TRBJ1-2	medium-sized	CASSFTLSGEYGYTF
TRBV11-3	TRBJ2-5	medium-sized	CASSPGGGVTQYF
TRBV27	TRBJ2-4	-	CASSFTAGAKNIQYF
TRBV6-2/TRBV6-3	TRBJ1-5	-	CASSGRWYSNQPQHF
TRBV18	TRBJ1-1	-	CASSKGGDTEAFF
TRBV6-2/TRBV6-3	TRBJ1-3	-	CASSLGTGPIGNTIYF
TRBV6-5	TRBJ2-1	medium-sized	CASSIPSKREQFF
TRBV20-1	TRBJ2-1	-	CSARAPVRSYNEQFF
TRBV7-9	TRBJ2-2	-	CASSLYGGLTNTGELFF